The 24 T cell receptor beta chains reported below all come from one sample, sequenced in a study of T cells after yellow fever vaccination. TCRdb reanalysed the 5' RACE reads using MiXCR and keeps one entry per CDR3 protein. The sample yields under 600,000 distinct CDR3 sequences, roughly 13% seen once. The sequences come from PBMCs, collected on the day of the yellow fever booster vaccination. The source is a man aged 25 to 45 who received the YFV17D yellow fever vaccine.

This clonotype occurred a few times. The V and J genes are TRBV3-1 and TRBJ2-1; 9 bases match TRBD1. J gave up 5 bases and V 4 bases, and 6 bases lay outside the gene matches. Germline values: CDR1 LGHDT, CDR2 YNNKEL (reference sequence). This CDR3 has 15 residues. In DNA form, the CDR3 reads TGTGCCAGCAGCCGGGCGGGACAGGGCCACAATGAGCAGTTCTTC. Translated, it gives CASSRAGQGHNEQFF.

The genes are TRBV27 and TRBJ2-1, with 15 bases lining up with TRBD2. Germline loops: CDR1 MNHEY, CDR2 SMNVEV (reference sequence). The CDR3 is 15 residues long. V lost 4 bases and J lost 9; bases outside the gene matches: 4. The CDR3 nucleotides read TGTGCCAGCAGTTACAAGGGACTAGCGGGAGGTGAGCAGTTCTTC. Its translation is CASSYKGLAGGEQFF.

This clonotype occurred a few times. The chain carries TRBV15 and TRBJ2-5; D is unresolved. The CDR3 has 12 residues. Germline V gene data show CDR1 as LNHNV and CDR2 as YYDKDF (reference sequence). V was trimmed by 1 base and J by 5 bases, leaving 5 bases between them. In DNA form, the CDR3 reads TGTGCCACCAGCAGAGTGGCTGAGACCCAGTACTTC. Its translation: CATSRVAETQYF.

This clonotype was seen a few times. This sequence joins TRBV12-3 or TRBV12-4 and TRBJ2-1, with D possibly TRBD1 on 5 matching bases. CDR3 length: 15 residues. V was cut by 2 bases and J by 12 bases, with 20 bases left in between. For the CDR3, the DNA is TGTGCCAGCAGTTTAAACGGGTACCCAGCAAGGGGGCAGTTCTTC. The encoded protein is CASSLNGYPARGQFF.

This chain uses TRBV4-2 with TRBJ2-5; D gene uncertain. Germline CDR1 and CDR2: LGHNA and YNFKEQ. The CDR3 has 12 residues. V lost 6 bases and J 5 bases, leaving 10 bases between the germline ends. CDR3 region: CASRGIGETQYF. DNA for the CDR3: TGTGCCAGCAGGGGTATCGGGGAGACCCAGTACTTC.

This clonotype was recorded many times. This chain joins TRBV24-1 and TRBJ1-3; D gene uncertain. The CDR3 has 11 residues. Germline CDR1 and CDR2: KGHDR and SFDVKD. V lost 3 bases, J lost 6 bases, and 2 bases lay in between. CDR3 in amino acids: CATSDVNTIYF. The CDR3 bases are TGTGCCACCAGTGATGTAAACACCATATATTTT.

The chain couples TRBV28 to TRBJ2-7, with 7 bases identical to TRBD2. The CDR3 loop spans 14 amino acids. Germline-derived CDR1 and CDR2 are MDHEN and SYDVKM. The V segment lost 1 base and the J segment 3 bases; nucleotides outside the gene matches: 3. The CDR3 region has the DNA TGTGCCAGCAGTTTATTGGGGACTAACTACGAGCAGTACTTC. The encoded protein is CASSLLGTNYEQYF.

The chain is built from TRBV6-2 or TRBV6-3 and TRBJ2-7; 13 nucleotides align to TRBD2. The length of the CDR3 is 18 residues. Per the germline V gene, CDR1 is MNHEY and CDR2 is SVGEGT. J lost 4 bases, V lost 0 bases, and 9 bases had no gene match. The DNA for the CDR3 is TGTGCCAGCAGTTACTCGATGAAGGGGACTAGCGGGATTTACGAGCAGTACTTC. This encodes CASSYSMKGTSGIYEQYF.

This sequence joins TRBV4-3 and TRBJ2-2; D possibly corresponds to TRBD2 (6 bases). Trimming removed 5 bases from V and 5 bases from J, with 18 bases in between. Per the germline V gene, CDR1 is LGHNA and CDR2 is YSLEER. The CDR3 consists of 16 residues. CDR3 coding DNA: TGCGCCAGCAGCTCAGCGGGCGGGACCCGAACCGGGGAGCTGTTTTTT. Protein: CASSSAGGTRTGELFF.

This chain links TRBV30 with TRBJ2-4; 7 nucleotides line up with TRBD2. Germline V gene sequence: CDR1 GTSNPN, CDR2 SVGIG (reference sequence). Trimming at V came to 0 bases and at J to 8 bases, leaving 4 bases not matched to a gene. CDR3 length equals 13 residues. CDR3 loop: CAWSVGGNDIQYF. CDR3 nucleotide sequence: TGTGCCTGGAGTGTGGGGGGGAATGACATTCAGTACTTC.

V usage is TRBV7-2 and J usage is TRBJ2-1, with 8 bases aligning to TRBD2. Germline V CDR1 and CDR2: SGHTA, FQGNSA. J was trimmed by 2 bases and V by 2 bases; bases with no gene match: 8. The CDR3 loop spans 17 amino acids. The CDR3 DNA reads as TGTGCCAGCAGCTTAACAGCGGGAGCATTGCCCTACAATGAGCAGTTCTTC. Its translation: CASSLTAGALPYNEQFF.

The table lists this clonotype with a few counts. The V gene is TRBV12-3 or TRBV12-4, the J gene TRBJ1-5; 9 bases agree with TRBD1. Trimming took 6 bases from V and 0 from J; bases not matched to a gene: 12. The CDR3 sequence is 18 residues long. The chain's CDR3 is CASRRTGTGTYSNQPQHF. The CDR3 DNA follows: TGTGCCAGCAGGAGAACCGGGACAGGGACTTATAGCAATCAGCCCCAGCATTTT.

This clonotype was observed many times. The chain uses TRBV28 and TRBJ2-5; the match to TRBD1 covers 10 bases. The CDR3 has 14 residues. Germline V lookup: CDR1 MDHEN, CDR2 SYDVKM. V lost 5 bases, J lost 5 bases, and 5 bases stayed unmatched. CDR3 loop: CASSMTGGAETQYF. CDR3 DNA: TGTGCCAGCAGTATGACAGGGGGCGCGGAGACCCAGTACTTC.

The V and J genes are TRBV19 and TRBJ2-1; no definite D call. CDR3 length: 11 residues. Germline CDR1 is LNHDA and CDR2 is SQIVND (reference sequence). Trimming cost V 3 bases and J 5 bases, with 2 bases left between them. CDR3 DNA: TGTGCCAGTAGTATGGACAATGAGCAGTTCTTC. This encodes CASSMDNEQFF.

The V gene is TRBV9, the J gene TRBJ2-1, with 8 bases that match TRBD2. With 4 bases clipped from V and 4 bases from J, the junction kept 10 bases outside the gene matches. Looked up from germline, CDR1 is SGDLS and CDR2 is YYNGEE. The CDR3 runs 16 residues. CDR3 protein: CASSPRSLAGYNEQFF. The CDR3 DNA follows: TGTGCCAGCAGCCCAAGGAGTCTAGCGGGTTACAATGAGCAGTTCTTC.

This sequence joins TRBV28 and TRBJ1-3; D is unclear. This CDR3 comprises 15 residues. The germline V gene encodes CDR1 MDHEN and CDR2 SYDVKM. Trimming pared 2 bases from V and 3 bases from J, leaving 11 bases between. CDR3 amino acids: CASSLSPIHGNTIYF. CDR3 nucleotides: TGTGCCAGCAGTTTAAGCCCCATCCATGGAAACACCATATATTTT.

The chain recombines TRBV12-3 or TRBV12-4 with TRBJ1-1, with a weak D call TRBD1 (6 bases). V lost 3 bases and J lost 1, with 9 bases in between. The CDR3 contains 14 residues. The CDR3 sequence: CASSFGRGNTEAFF. CDR3 DNA sequence: TGTGCCAGCAGTTTCGGCAGGGGGAACACTGAAGCTTTCTTT.

The chain is built from TRBV9 and TRBJ2-7; 9 bases line up with TRBD1. The CDR3 length is 15 residues. V lost 4 bases and J lost 5; bases outside the gene matches: 10. The germline V gene has CDR1 SGDLS and CDR2 YYNGEE. The CDR3 DNA follows: TGTGCCAGCAGCTCCCAGGACAGGGGTTTCAACGAGCAGTACTTC. Translated, it gives CASSSQDRGFNEQYF.

The rearrangement joins TRBV29-1 to TRBJ1-2, with TRBD1 matching over 8 bases. The germline gives CDR1 SQVTM, CDR2 ANQGSEA. This CDR3 has 15 amino acids. The V gene end was trimmed by 7 bases and the J gene end by 5 bases; junction bases not matched to a gene: 15. CDR3 nucleotides: TGCAGCGCCCCATCTACCGGGACAGGCTATTATGGCTACACCTTC. Its translation is CSAPSTGTGYYGYTF.

The table lists this clonotype with a few counts. V and J are TRBV4-3 and TRBJ2-3; the D gene is possibly TRBD2 (5 bases). The ends were cut back, 0 bases at V and 5 bases at J, with 9 bases in the middle. The CDR3 is made up of 14 amino acids. The germline CDR1 and CDR2 sequences are LGHNA and YSLEER. The CDR3 DNA reads TGCGCCAGCAGCCAAGATAATCGGGGAGATACGCAGTATTTT. Protein: CASSQDNRGDTQYF.

This clonotype was detected only a few times. The gene calls are TRBV6-5 and TRBJ2-5, with D uncertain. Trimming removed 0 bases at V and 4 bases at J, with 15 bases between. Germline V gene data show CDR1 as MNHEY and CDR2 as SVGAGI. There are 16 residues in the CDR3. CDR3 DNA: TGTGCCAGCAGTTACTCGTCCAGCTCCCTGGGAGAGACCCAGTACTTC. This sequence encodes CASSYSSSSLGETQYF.

This clonotype was found a few times. CDR3 sequence (DNA): TGTGCCAGCAGCTCACGGACTAGCGGAGCGGAGACCCAGTACTTC. It translates to CASSSRTSGAETQYF. This chain links TRBV5-5 with TRBJ2-5; 10 bases are a match to TRBD2. In germline, CDR1 is SGHKS, CDR2 YYEKEE (reference sequence). Trimming cost V 3 bases and J 5 bases; bases outside gene matches: 7. This CDR3 is built from 15 residues.

This chain links TRBV10-3 with TRBJ2-1; TRBD1 is a possible D gene (6 bases). The V and J ends lost 2 bases and 8 bases respectively, with 7 bases between them. The CDR3 has 12 amino acids. The germline V gene encodes CDR1 ENHRY and CDR2 SYGVKD. The CDR3 nucleotides are TGTGCCATCAGTGAGGGGGGCGATGAGCAGTTCTTC. Amino acid sequence: CAISEGGDEQFF.

The chain has TRBV5-1 and TRBJ2-3, with D unclear. V lost 4 bases and J 2 bases, leaving 11 bases between the germline ends. Germline values: CDR1 SGHRS, CDR2 YFSETQ. This CDR3 region has 14 residues. The CDR3 sequence is CASSLGTITDTQYF. Here the CDR3 DNA reads TGCGCCAGCAGCCTAGGAACGATCACAGATACGCAGTATTTT.